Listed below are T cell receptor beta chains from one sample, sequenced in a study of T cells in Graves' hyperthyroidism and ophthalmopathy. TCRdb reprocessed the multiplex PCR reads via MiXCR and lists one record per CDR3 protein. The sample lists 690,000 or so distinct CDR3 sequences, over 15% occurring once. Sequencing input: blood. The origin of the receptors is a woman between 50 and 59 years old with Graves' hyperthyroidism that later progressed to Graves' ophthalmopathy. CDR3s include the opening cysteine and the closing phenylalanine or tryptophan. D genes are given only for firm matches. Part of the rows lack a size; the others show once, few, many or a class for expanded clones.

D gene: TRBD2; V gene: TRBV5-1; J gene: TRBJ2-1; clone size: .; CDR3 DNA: TGCGCCAGCCACCCCGGGACTAGCGGGGGGTATGGGGAGCTGTTCTTC; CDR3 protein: CASHPGTSGGYGELFF
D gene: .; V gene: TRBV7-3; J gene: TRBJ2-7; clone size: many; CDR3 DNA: TGTGCCAGCAGCCCACAAGGGGGGTACGAGCAGTACTTC; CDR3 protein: CASSPQGGYEQYF
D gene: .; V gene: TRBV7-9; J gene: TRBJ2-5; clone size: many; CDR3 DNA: TGTGCCAGCAGCTTAGTAAACAGGGAAGAGACCCAGTACTTC; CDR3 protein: CASSLVNREETQYF
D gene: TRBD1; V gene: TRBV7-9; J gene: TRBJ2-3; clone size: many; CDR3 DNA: TGTGCCAGCAGCCGACTCCGGACAGGGGGCCCAGATACGCAGTATTTT; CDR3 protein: CASSRLRTGGPDTQYF
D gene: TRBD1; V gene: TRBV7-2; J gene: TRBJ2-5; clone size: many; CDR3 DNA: TGTGCCAGCAGCCCGACAGGGGTGGGGGAGACCCAGTACTTC; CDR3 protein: CASSPTGVGETQYF
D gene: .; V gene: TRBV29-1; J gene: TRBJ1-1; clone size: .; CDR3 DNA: TGCAGCGTTGGAGAGGGCGAGAACACTGAAGCTTTCTTT; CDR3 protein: CSVGEGENTEAFF
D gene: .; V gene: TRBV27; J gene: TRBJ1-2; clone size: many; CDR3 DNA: TGTGCCAGCAGTTTATCGGGAGACAGGAACTATGGCTACACCTTC; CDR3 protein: CASSLSGDRNYGYTF
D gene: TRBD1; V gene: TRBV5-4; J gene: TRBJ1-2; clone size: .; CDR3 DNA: TGTGCCAGCAGCTCCGGGACAGAAATTCTCTATGGCTACACCTTC; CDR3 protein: CASSSGTEILYGYTF
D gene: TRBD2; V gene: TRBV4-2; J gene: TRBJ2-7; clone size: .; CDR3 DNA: TGTGCCAGCAGCCAAGATATGGGACTAGTCCGACTCGAGCAGTACTTC; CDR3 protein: CASSQDMGLVRLEQYF
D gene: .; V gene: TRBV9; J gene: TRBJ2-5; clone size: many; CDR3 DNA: TGTGCCAGCAGCATCAGGGCGTGGGAGACCCAGTACTTC; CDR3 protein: CASSIRAWETQYF